This T cell receptor (beta chain) was identified during a study of shared clonotypes between healthy human individuals. Turning to the study itself: A couple of women and a few men aged 18 to 49 served as donors.

The study ran the assay at deep level. Assay: immunoSEQ multiplex PCR; the TCRdb copy retains only in-frame clones and omits some. The table lists about 510,000 clones, 70% to 80% of them singletons. Genomic DNA from unsorted samples was obtained from around 93 million PBMCs (per sample). This receptor was identified in a woman aged 40 to 50 in good health. Some clones in this sample may be carry-over from other donors' samples. Sequenced input: PBMCs.

Written as DNA, the CDR3 is TGTGCCAGCTCACCACTAAGGTACACTGAAGCTTTCTTT. Translating gives CASSPLRYTEAFF. This sequence joins TRBV18 and TRBJ1-1; D not resolved. There are 13 residues in the CDR3. The ends were cut back, 1 base at V and 3 bases at J, with 6 bases in the middle. Germline CDR1 KGHSH, CDR2 LQKENI.